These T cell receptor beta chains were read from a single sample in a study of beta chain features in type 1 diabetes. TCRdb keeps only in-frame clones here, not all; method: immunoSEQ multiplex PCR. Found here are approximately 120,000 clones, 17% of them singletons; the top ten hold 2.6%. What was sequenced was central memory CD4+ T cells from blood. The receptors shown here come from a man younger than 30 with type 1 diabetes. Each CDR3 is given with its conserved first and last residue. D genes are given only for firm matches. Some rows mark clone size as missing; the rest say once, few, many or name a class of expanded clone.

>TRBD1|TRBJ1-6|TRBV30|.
TGTGCCTGGGGGCCAGGGGGTTCACCCCTCCACTTT
CAWGPGGSPLHF
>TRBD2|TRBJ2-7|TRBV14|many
TGTGCCAGCAGCCAAGGGCTAGCGGGAGCATACGAGCAGTACTTC
CASSQGLAGAYEQYF
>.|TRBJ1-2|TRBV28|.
TGTGCCAGCAGTCCCGCGTCCCACTATGGCTACACCTTC
CASSPASHYGYTF
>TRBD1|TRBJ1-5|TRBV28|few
TGTGCCAGCAGTTCCGGGACAGGCAATCAGCCCCAGCATTTT
CASSSGTGNQPQHF
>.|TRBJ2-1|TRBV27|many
TGTGCCAGCAGTTTGCGGCGGCAAAGTGGCAATGAGCAGTTCTTC
CASSLRRQSGNEQFF
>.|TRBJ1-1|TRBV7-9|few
TGTGCCAGCAGCCAAACTCAGAACACTGAAGCTTTCTTT
CASSQTQNTEAFF
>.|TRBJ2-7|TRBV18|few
TGTGCCAGCTCACCACCGGGAGCTTCCTACGAGCAGTACTTC
CASSPPGASYEQYF
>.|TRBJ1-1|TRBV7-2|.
TGTGCCAGCAGCTTAGGTGGGGGTTGGACTGAAGCTTTCTTT
CASSLGGGWTEAFF
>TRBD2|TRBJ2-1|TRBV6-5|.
TGTGCCAGCAGTTACACGGCAGCGGGAGCCAATGAGCAGTTCTTC
CASSYTAAGANEQFF
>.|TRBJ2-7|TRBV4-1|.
TGCGCCAGCAGCCAAGCCCCAGCCTACGAGCAGTACTTC
CASSQAPAYEQYF
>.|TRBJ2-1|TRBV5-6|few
TGTGCCAGCAGCCTCAGGGGTAGGGGCATCTCCTACAATGAGCAGTTCTTC
CASSLRGRGISYNEQFF
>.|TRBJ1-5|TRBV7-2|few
TGTGCCAGCAGCTCGAAGGTCGGAACCTTGGGAAGCAATCAGCCCCAGCATTTT
CASSSKVGTLGSNQPQHF
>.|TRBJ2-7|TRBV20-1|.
TGCAGTGCTAGAGGGGGGAGCGAGCAGTACTTC
CSARGGSEQYF
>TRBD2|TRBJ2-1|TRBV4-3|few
TGCGCCAGCAGCCAGCGACAGGGACTAGCGGACAATGAGCAGTTCTTC
CASSQRQGLADNEQFF
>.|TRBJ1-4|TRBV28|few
TGTGCCAGCAGAGGAACAGATGCAACTAATGAAAAACTGTTTTTT
CASRGTDATNEKLFF